The source of this T cell receptor (beta chain) is a study of shared clonotypes between healthy human individuals. Whole-study context: A donor's plate count was three for CD4 naive and three for CD4 memory; CD8 naive had two and CD8 memory one.

Study results and limitations: Clonotype sharing across a few donors was observed for 4% to 6.5% of naive CD4 clonotypes.

Here immunoSEQ multiplex PCR was the method, and the copy in TCRdb shows in-frame clones only, minus some. Among 150,000 to 200,000 clones listed, 85% to 95% were seen once. Remarks on this clone: The antigen is undetermined.

The length of the CDR3 is 15 residues. Germline values: CDR1 LGHNT, CDR2 FRNRAP. V was cut by 4 bases and J by 4 bases, with 11 bases left in between. V and J are TRBV12-5 and TRBJ2-6; D is possibly TRBD1 (6 bases). Sequenced input: naive CD4+ T cells sorted from blood. Subset here: CD45RA+ positively selected. This TCR was recovered from a woman aged 30 to 39 in good health. The CDR3 DNA follows: TGTGCTAGTGGTTCTCAGGGGACCGGGGCCAACGTCCTGACTTTC. It encodes CASGSQGTGANVLTF. The variable domain in full, completed from reference TRBV12-5 and TRBJ2-6, reads DARVTQTPRHKVTEMGQEVTMRCQPILGHNTVFWYRQTMMQGLELLAYFRNRAPLDDSGMPKDRFSAEMPDATLATLKIQPSEPRDSAVYFCASGSQGTGANVLTFGAGSRLTVL.